The 25 T cell receptor beta chains in this list originate from one sample, sequenced in a study of cytomegalovirus exposure and HLA in healthy donors. A multiplex PCR was run with 60 Vbeta primers and 13 Jbeta primers. Generated by immunoSEQ multiplex PCR, the TCRdb table keeps only in-frame clones and is missing some. The data show 60,000 to 80,000 clones, more than 70% seen once. Sequencing was done on a sample of PBMCs. The receptor set was obtained from a woman in her twenties or thirties in good health and CMV-seronegative.

Details on this clone: The same CDR3 also results from other DNA sequences found in this sample. This chain joins TRBV27 and TRBJ1-1; weak D call: TRBD1 (5 bases). This CDR3 has 14 residues. The germline V gene encodes CDR1 MNHEY and CDR2 SMNVEV (reference sequence). V was clipped by 4 bases and J by 5 bases, with 14 bases between them. The CDR3 DNA is TGTGCCAGCAGTTCCGGGGGTGGAAGGACTGAAGCTTTCTTT. As protein: CASSSGGGRTEAFF.

This chain uses TRBV30 with TRBJ1-1; the match to TRBD1 covers 9 bases. Germline CDR1 is GTSNPN and CDR2 is SVGIG (reference sequence). The CDR3 covers 16 residues. Trimming at V came to 1 base and at J to 4 bases, leaving 10 bases not matched to a gene. CDR3 in DNA: TGTGCCTGGAGTGCAAAAGGGACAGGGTGGACCACTGAAGCTTTCTTT. Its translation is CAWSAKGTGWTTEAFF.

This clone showed up just a few times. V and J are TRBV7-2 and TRBJ1-6, with D tentatively TRBD1 (5 bases). Germline lookup yields CDR1 SGHTA and CDR2 FQGNSA. Trimming took off 1 base at V and 9 bases at J, with 19 bases between the two ends. The CDR3 consists of 17 residues. The DNA for the CDR3 is TGTGCCAGCAGCTTAGGGTCCGGGACTCAGAAAGGTTCACCCCTCCACTTT. This encodes CASSLGSGTQKGSPLHF.

This chain joins TRBV6-5 and TRBJ1-4; possibly TRBD1 for D (5 bases). The germline V gene has CDR1 MNHEY and CDR2 SVGAGI. V was trimmed by 6 bases and J by 4 bases, leaving 12 bases between them. The CDR3 runs 14 residues. DNA of the CDR3: TGTGCCAGCAGGCCGGGACTGTTTAATGAAAAACTGTTTTTT. Its translation: CASRPGLFNEKLFF.

This chain uses TRBV18 with TRBJ1-1; TRBD1 is a possible D gene (6 bases). The CDR3 has 14 residues. Deletions cut 3 bases from V and 2 bases from J, with 10 bases between. From germline, CDR1 is KGHSH and CDR2 LQKENI. The CDR3 DNA is TGTGCCAGCTCACCCAGGGGCCTTAACACTGAAGCTTTCTTT. Translated, it gives CASSPRGLNTEAFF.

The chain links TRBV7-2 to TRBJ1-2; no clear D gene. Germline values: CDR1 SGHTA, CDR2 FQGNSA. There are 13 residues in the CDR3. Trimming took 2 bases from V and 2 from J, leaving 6 bases between them. The CDR3 region is CASSLQANYGYTF. The CDR3, as DNA: TGTGCCAGCAGCTTACAGGCGAACTATGGCTACACCTTC.

The chain is built from TRBV27 and TRBJ2-7; 9 bases agree with TRBD2. Germline CDR1 MNHEY, CDR2 SMNVEV (reference sequence). This CDR3 spans 14 amino acids. With 4 bases clipped from V and 5 bases from J, the junction kept 6 bases outside the gene matches. The chain's CDR3 is CASSSLAGVNEQYF. The DNA for the CDR3 is TGTGCCAGCAGTTCCTTAGCGGGAGTCAACGAGCAGTACTTC.

This sequence joins TRBV5-1 and TRBJ1-2; TRBD1 is a possible D gene (6 bases). CDR1 is SGHRS, CDR2 YFSETQ, per germline. This CDR3 has 14 residues. Trimming shortened V by 4 bases and J by 4 bases, and 14 bases separated the two germline ends. This CDR3 reads CASSPQGQSYGYTF. The CDR3 DNA reads TGCGCCAGCAGCCCCCAAGGACAGAGCTATGGCTACACCTTC.

The V call is TRBV6-5, the J call TRBJ1-1; weak D call: TRBD1 (6 bases). The germline V gene encodes CDR1 MNHEY and CDR2 SVGAGI. This CDR3 is 14 amino acids long. Trimming stripped 4 bases from V and 4 bases from J, with 13 bases between. CDR3 sequence: CASSFDRRSTEAFF. The DNA of the CDR3 is TGTGCCAGCAGTTTTGACAGGAGGAGCACTGAAGCTTTCTTT.

This rearrangement joins TRBV28 to TRBJ1-5, with 8 bases matching TRBD1. The CDR3 has 14 amino acids. V lost 3 bases, J lost 5 bases, and 3 bases stayed unmatched. Germline CDR1 MDHEN, CDR2 SYDVKM. The CDR3 sequence is CASSFLDRDQPQHF. CDR3 DNA sequence: TGTGCCAGCAGTTTTTTGGACAGGGATCAGCCCCAGCATTTT.

V usage is TRBV27 and J usage is TRBJ2-1, with 12 bases lining up with TRBD1. This CDR3 has 15 amino acids. The germline V gene has CDR1 MNHEY and CDR2 SMNVEV (reference sequence). The trim removed 2 bases at V and 9 bases at J, leaving 5 bases unmatched. For the CDR3, the DNA is TGTGCCAGCAGTTTAGTGGGGACAGGGGGCTTTGAGCAGTTCTTC. This gives the protein CASSLVGTGGFEQFF.

The V gene is TRBV18, the J gene TRBJ2-1; 9 nucleotides agree with TRBD2. Trimming at V came to 5 bases and at J to 16 bases, leaving 21 bases not matched to a gene. From germline, CDR1 is KGHSH and CDR2 LQKENI. The CDR3 runs to 16 residues. The CDR3 DNA sequence: TGTGCCAGCTCATCCGATCTTCCGGGACTAGCATCTCAGGCATTCTTC. Its protein product is CASSSDLPGLASQAFF. Full variable domain (missing parts from reference TRBV18 and TRBJ2-1): NAGVMQNPRHLVRRRGQEARLRCSPMKGHSHVYWYRQLPEEGLKFMVYLQKENIIDESGMPKERFSAEFPKEGPSILRIQQVVRGDSAAYFCASSSDLPGLASQAFFGPGTRLTVL.

This chain connects TRBV27 to TRBJ2-7; D may be TRBD1 (6 bases). Germline-derived CDR1 and CDR2 are MNHEY and SMNVEV (reference sequence). Trimming pared 3 bases from V and 4 bases from J, leaving 13 bases between. The CDR3 is 14 amino acids. CDR3 loop: CASSFNGQTYEQYV. Here the CDR3 DNA reads TGTGCCAGCAGTTTTAACGGACAGACGTACGAGCAGTACGTC.

In this sample, this clone turned up once. V usage is TRBV18 and J usage is TRBJ2-6, with TRBD1 identical over 9 bases. This CDR3 is built from 18 residues. V dropped 3 bases and J dropped 0; count of bases not matched to a gene: 6. Germline V lookup: CDR1 KGHSH, CDR2 LQKENI. CDR3 nucleotides: TGTGCCAGCTCACCGTCCGGGACAGGGCTCTCTGGGGCCAACGTCCTGACTTTC. This translates into CASSPSGTGLSGANVLTF.

The chain couples TRBV7-3 to TRBJ2-3; D is perhaps TRBD1 (5 bases). Germline assignment: CDR1 SGHTA and CDR2 FQGTGA. This CDR3 contains 14 residues. V was trimmed by 5 bases and J by 2 bases, leaving 11 bases between them. The CDR3: CASSLGQDTDTQYF. The CDR3 DNA reads as TGTGCCAGCAGCCTAGGACAAGACACAGATACGCAGTATTTT.

The J gene is TRBJ1-5, the V gene TRBV28; D remains ambiguous. V lost 7 bases and J 6 bases, leaving 13 bases between the germline ends. The CDR3 contains 13 residues. The germline gives CDR1 MDHEN, CDR2 SYDVKM. DNA of the CDR3: TGTGCCAGCAACGAGGGAAGGGCTCAGCCCCAGCATTTT. This translates into CASNEGRAQPQHF.

This chain uses TRBV7-2 with TRBJ2-2, with D hard to call. CDR3 length: 13 amino acids. Trimming took off 2 bases at V and 5 bases at J, with 6 bases between the two ends. The germline CDR1 and CDR2 sequences are SGHTA and FQGNSA. CDR3 amino acids: CASSLTRTGELFF. CDR3 bases: TGTGCCAGCAGCTTAACCAGGACCGGGGAGCTGTTTTTT. Full variable domain (remainder filled in from reference TRBV7-2 and TRBJ2-2): GAGVSQSPSNKVTEKGKDVELRCDPISGHTALYWYRQSLGQGLEFLIYFQGNSAPDKSGLPSDRFSAERTGGSVSTLTIQRTQQEDSAVYLCASSLTRTGELFFGEGSRLTVL.

This sequence joins TRBV14 and TRBJ1-4; TRBD1 agrees at 8 bases. V shed 5 bases and J 7 bases; nucleotides not matched to a gene: 9. There are 15 residues in the CDR3. Germline-derived CDR1 and CDR2 are SGHDN and FVKESK. CDR3 region: CASSEGQARGEKLFF. As DNA, the CDR3 is TGTGCCAGCAGCGAGGGACAGGCTCGGGGTGAAAAACTGTTTTTT.

The chain employs TRBV30 and TRBJ2-2, with 12 bases that match TRBD2. The germline gives CDR1 GTSNPN, CDR2 SVGIG (reference sequence). The CDR3 is made up of 15 amino acids. The trim removed 4 bases at V and 6 bases at J, leaving 6 bases unmatched. The CDR3 region is CAWTRLAGVAGELFF. DNA for the CDR3: TGTGCCTGGACCCGACTAGCGGGAGTGGCCGGGGAGCTGTTTTTT.

The rearrangement uses TRBV15 and TRBJ1-6, with D maybe TRBD1 (5 bases). Germline V lookup: CDR1 LNHNV, CDR2 YYDKDF (reference sequence). The CDR3 contains 12 residues. The V gene lost 8 bases and the J gene lost 9 bases, with 11 bases spanning the gap. CDR3 region: CATRQGASPLHF. In DNA, the CDR3 is TGTGCCACCCGGCAAGGGGCTTCACCCCTCCACTTT.

This clone was counted between two and nine times. The V call is TRBV4-1, the J call TRBJ1-5, with D uncertain. This CDR3 is 17 amino acids long. Germline V gene data show CDR1 as MGHRA and CDR2 as YSYEKL. V lost 0 bases to trimming and J lost 5 bases, with 17 bases between them. The CDR3 region is CASSQEDWTDGDQPQHF. CDR3 nucleotides: TGCGCCAGCAGCCAAGAAGATTGGACGGACGGGGATCAGCCCCAGCATTTT.

The V call is TRBV28, the J call TRBJ2-3; D call uncertain. V was pared by 2 bases and J by 2 bases, with 5 bases between. The germline V gene encodes CDR1 MDHEN and CDR2 SYDVKM. This CDR3 is 13 amino acids long. DNA of the CDR3: TGTGCCAGCAGTTTACAAAACACAGATACGCAGTATTTT. Translated: CASSLQNTDTQYF.

The chain combines TRBV29-1 with TRBJ2-5; 8 bases line up with TRBD2. This CDR3 comprises 12 residues. The V segment lost 5 bases and the J segment 2 bases; nucleotides outside the gene matches: 1. Germline lookup yields CDR1 SQVTM and CDR2 ANQGSEA. The CDR3 coding sequence is TGCAGCGTTCGGGAGGGTCAAGAGACCCAGTACTTC. It yields the protein CSVREGQETQYF.

On this clone: A read error may account for a junction end that differs from germline. The V and J genes are TRBV5-6 and TRBJ2-1, with D unresolved. This CDR3 comprises 11 residues. Germline V gene lookup returns CDR1 SGHDT and CDR2 YYEEEE. The CDR3 loop is CASSLESVPVF. The CDR3 DNA sequence: TGTGCCAGCAGCTTGGAAAGCGTACCGGTCTTC.

The genes are TRBV29-1 and TRBJ2-3; 11 bases are shared with TRBD2. Losses at the gene ends were 4 bases for V and 4 bases for J; bases not matched to a gene: 4. CDR1 is SQVTM, CDR2 ANQGSEA, per germline. The CDR3 is 14 amino acids. CDR3 DNA sequence: TGCAGCGTTGCTAGCGGGAGGTCTGCAGATACGCAGTATTTT. Its translation is CSVASGRSADTQYF.